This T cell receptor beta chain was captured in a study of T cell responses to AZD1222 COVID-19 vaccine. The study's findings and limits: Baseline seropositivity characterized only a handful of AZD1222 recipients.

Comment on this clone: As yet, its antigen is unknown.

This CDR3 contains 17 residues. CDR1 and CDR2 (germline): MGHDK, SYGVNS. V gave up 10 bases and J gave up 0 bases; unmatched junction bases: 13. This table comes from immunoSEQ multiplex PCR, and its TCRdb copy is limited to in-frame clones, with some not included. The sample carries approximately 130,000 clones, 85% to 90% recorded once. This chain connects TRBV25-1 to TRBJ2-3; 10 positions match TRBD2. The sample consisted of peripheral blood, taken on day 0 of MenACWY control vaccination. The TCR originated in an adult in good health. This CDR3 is CATSRPGTSVSTDTQYF. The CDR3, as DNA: TGTGCCACCTCAAGGCCGGGGACTAGCGTCAGCACAGATACGCAGTATTTT.